The clone carrying this T cell receptor (beta chain) was seen many times. The antigen is unknown. The time point denotes: pre-sensitization, week 0. Stated treatment: therapeutic diphenylcyclopropenone sensitization with weekly scalp DPC. MiXCR was run by TCRdb on the RACE reads, yielding one entry per CDR3 protein. The table lists around 260,000 distinct CDR3 sequences, about 9% of them singletons, with 2% to 2.5% in the top ten. This specimen comes from a study of human T cells and chemical hapten exposure. Study-level information: Diphenylcyclopropenone, dosed weekly to the scalp, was given to patients throughout the roughly 22-week study. Study observations and caveats: TCRs exceeding 1 in 1000 frequency stayed unchanged with DPC sensitization. Donors were affected by alopecia, so their immune reaction might vary from that of healthy individuals.

Germline assignment: CDR1 SQVTM and CDR2 ANQGSEA. The CDR3 has 14 amino acids. V was cut by 5 bases and J by 5 bases, with 16 bases left in between. Here the sequenced sample was whole blood, taken in connection with sensitization to the hapten diphenylcyclopropenone (DPC). This sequence was found in a woman between 35 and 50 years old with alopecia areata. Some clones in this sample may be carry-over from other donors' samples. J is TRBJ2-1 and V is TRBV29-1; TRBD2 might be the D (5 bases). The DNA of the CDR3 is TGCAGCGTTAATCCATCGGACTCTCACAATGAGCAGTTCTTC. The encoded protein is CSVNPSDSHNEQFF.